The next 32 T cell receptor beta chains were all read from a single sample in a study of T-cell memory formation after mild COVID-19. TCRdb reprocessed the 5' RACE reads with MiXCR, giving one entry per CDR3 protein. Of some 130,000 distinct CDR3 sequences in the sample, about 17% were seen once. Sequencing was done on a sample of PBMCs or a T cell subset sorted from them (not recorded which). These TCRs come from a man aged 18 to 35 who had mild COVID-19 (a few samples of this study predate the infection). Cell type and time point are not known.

CDR3 sequence (DNA): TGTGCCAGCAGCTTAGATCCAGGCGGGGCCCTCCACTTT. Its translation is CASSLDPGGALHF. The rearrangement joins TRBV7-2 to TRBJ1-6; D not resolved. The V and J ends lost 1 base and 14 bases respectively, with 12 bases between them. CDR3 length: 13 amino acids. Per the germline V gene, CDR1 is SGHTA and CDR2 is FQGNSA. Based on the CDR3 plus reference TRBV7-2 and TRBJ1-6, the full variable domain is GAGVSQSPSNKVTEKGKDVELRCDPISGHTALYWYRQSLGQGLEFLIYFQGNSAPDKSGLPSDRFSAERTGGSVSTLTIQRTQQEDSAVYLCASSLDPGGALHFGNGTRLTVT.

This chain links TRBV28 with TRBJ2-7; 9 bases agree with TRBD1. CDR1 MDHEN and CDR2 SYDVKM come from the germline V gene. The CDR3 extends over 15 amino acids. V lost 3 bases, J lost 3 bases, and 6 bases stayed unmatched. The CDR3 spells CASSLPGQGIYEQYF. The CDR3 DNA reads as TGTGCCAGCAGTTTGCCCGGACAGGGGATCTACGAGCAGTACTTC.

The sample holds a few counts of this clonotype. The chain couples TRBV7-2 to TRBJ2-5; a weak D match, TRBD2 (6 bases). The CDR3 is 14 residues long. Germline CDR1 SGHTA, CDR2 FQGNSA. The V gene lost 0 bases and the J gene lost 5 bases, with 10 bases spanning the gap. The CDR3 sequence is CASSLAAGWETQYF. As DNA, the CDR3 is TGTGCCAGCAGCTTAGCGGCGGGGTGGGAGACCCAGTACTTC.

V is TRBV27 and J is TRBJ2-2, with 7 bases matching TRBD1. Trimming at V came to 8 bases and at J to 0 bases, leaving 9 bases not matched to a gene. CDR1 and CDR2 (germline): MNHEY, SMNVEV (reference sequence). This CDR3 contains 16 residues. The CDR3 coding sequence is TGTGCCAGCCGGGGAAGAACAGGGGCGAACACCGGGGAGCTGTTTTTT. It is translated as CASRGRTGANTGELFF.

This chain connects TRBV7-2 to TRBJ2-4; D unresolved. The germline gives CDR1 SGHTA, CDR2 FQGNSA. This CDR3 is 13 amino acids long. V lost 1 base and J 7 bases, leaving 8 bases between the germline ends. CDR3 nucleotides: TGTGCCAGCAGCTTAGAGGTGATCAACATTCAGTACTTC. Protein sequence: CASSLEVINIQYF.

The table lists this clonotype with a few counts. Compared with germline, one end of the junction differs, possibly owing to a read error. The chain couples TRBV15 to TRBJ2-1, with 10 bases fitting TRBD2. This CDR3 is built from 13 residues. From germline, CDR1 is LNHNV and CDR2 YYDKDF (reference sequence). CDR3 bases: TGTGCCACCAGCAGAGATAAGAGTAGCGGGGGGCTCTTC. Translated: CATSRDKSSGGLF.

The chain links TRBV5-1 to TRBJ1-1; no firm D call. The CDR3 loop spans 14 amino acids. Germline-derived CDR1 and CDR2 are SGHRS and YFSETQ. Trimming took 4 bases from V and 0 from J, leaving 10 bases between them. DNA for the CDR3: TGCGCCAGCAGCGCGGAACGCCTGAACACTGAAGCTTTCTTT. Translation gives CASSAERLNTEAFF.

The chain recombines TRBV20-1 with TRBJ1-2; D possibly corresponds to TRBD1 (5 bases). Deletions cut 3 bases from V and 8 bases from J, with 16 bases between. Germline assignment: CDR1 DFQATT and CDR2 SNEGSKA (reference sequence). The CDR3 is 13 residues long. This chain's CDR3 is CSARVFTGWGYTF. For the CDR3, the DNA is TGCAGTGCTAGGGTGTTTACAGGTTGGGGCTACACCTTC.

The chain carries TRBV29-1 and TRBJ2-5; TRBD1 matches 7 bases. V lost 4 bases, J lost 1 base, and 6 bases stayed unmatched. The CDR3 runs 14 residues. Germline V gives CDR1 SQVTM, CDR2 ANQGSEA. CDR3 region: CSVGQRTGQETQYF. Written as DNA, the CDR3 is TGCAGCGTTGGGCAGCGGACAGGCCAAGAGACCCAGTACTTC.

This rearrangement joins TRBV6-5 to TRBJ2-1; 8 positions match TRBD2. V was pared by 6 bases and J by 4 bases, with 5 bases of the junction left unmatched. The CDR3 loop spans 14 amino acids. Looked up from germline, CDR1 is MNHEY and CDR2 is SVGAGI. CDR3 in DNA: TGTGCCAGCAGGGGACTAGGGGGATACAATGAGCAGTTCTTC. Its protein product is CASRGLGGYNEQFF.

The chain uses TRBV9 and TRBJ2-1, with D possibly being TRBD2 (7 bases). Germline CDR1 reads SGDLS; CDR2 reads YYNGEE. This CDR3 comprises 15 residues. V was clipped by 1 base and J by 6 bases, with 14 bases between them. The CDR3 region is CASSVSVGGGNEQFF. CDR3 nucleotides: TGTGCCAGCAGCGTAAGCGTAGGGGGGGGCAATGAGCAGTTCTTC.

This clonotype appeared many times. The V and J genes are TRBV9 and TRBJ2-3, with TRBD1 identical over 7 bases. J was trimmed by 4 bases and V by 4 bases; bases with no gene match: 6. The CDR3 runs 14 residues. Looked up from germline, CDR1 is SGDLS and CDR2 is YYNGEE. CDR3 residues: CASSPRQGADTQYF. For the CDR3, the DNA is TGTGCCAGCAGCCCTCGACAGGGTGCAGATACGCAGTATTTT.

J is TRBJ2-4 and V is TRBV2, with a possible D match to TRBD1 (6 bases). The germline CDR1 and CDR2 sequences are SNHLY and FYNNEI. There are 15 residues in the CDR3. Trimming stripped 6 bases from V and 4 bases from J, with 16 bases between. In DNA form, the CDR3 reads TGTGCCAGCAGGGCCCTGGGACAAAATAAAAACATTCAGTACTTC. Its translation is CASRALGQNKNIQYF.

This clonotype was seen only a few times. The rearrangement links TRBV7-9 to TRBJ2-5; 8 bases map to TRBD1. Germline V gene lookup returns CDR1 SEHNR and CDR2 FQNEAQ (reference sequence). V gave up 5 bases and J gave up 6 bases; unmatched junction bases: 5. The CDR3 is made up of 13 amino acids. CDR3 DNA: TGTGCCAGCAGCGGACAGGGAGGACAGACCCAGTACTTC. Its translation is CASSGQGGQTQYF.

V and J are TRBV20-1 and TRBJ2-3; TRBD2 aligns across 7 bases. Germline V CDR1 and CDR2: DFQATT, SNEGSKA (reference sequence). The ends lost 5 bases at V and 2 bases at J; junction bases unmatched: 10. The length of the CDR3 is 15 residues. This CDR3 reads CSAGGGAGNTDTQYF. DNA for the CDR3: TGCAGTGCTGGCGGGGGTGCGGGGAACACAGATACGCAGTATTTT.

The chain has TRBV11-2 and TRBJ2-5; 7 nucleotides agree with TRBD1. Germline assignment: CDR1 SGHAT and CDR2 FQNNGV. CDR3 length: 15 amino acids. Trimming took 5 bases from V and 0 from J; bases not matched to a gene: 6. CDR3 nucleotide sequence: TGTGCCAGCAGCGCACTTGACAGGGACCAAGAGACCCAGTACTTC. Amino acid sequence: CASSALDRDQETQYF. Complete variable domain (other parts from reference TRBV11-2 and TRBJ2-5): EAGVAQSPRYKIIEKRQSVAFWCNPISGHATLYWYQQILGQGPKLLIQFQNNGVVDDSQLPKDRFSAERLKGVDSTLKIQPAKLEDSAVYLCASSALDRDQETQYFGPGTRLLVL.

This clonotype was detected only a few times. This chain joins TRBV15 and TRBJ1-1, with D perhaps matching TRBD1 (5 bases). Germline-derived CDR1 and CDR2 are LNHNV and YYDKDF (reference sequence). The CDR3 is 13 amino acids. Between the trimmed V and J ends, which lost 0 bases and 11 bases, there was a span of 13 bases. The CDR3 sequence: CATSRDSGGRAFF. For the CDR3, the DNA is TGTGCCACCAGCAGAGATTCGGGGGGTCGTGCTTTCTTT.

This chain joins TRBV7-9 and TRBJ1-3; D not resolved. CDR3 length equals 12 residues. The germline V gene encodes CDR1 SEHNR and CDR2 FQNEAQ (reference sequence). Trimming took off 5 bases at V and 4 bases at J, with 6 bases between the two ends. The CDR3 protein is CASSQTGNTIYF. The CDR3 DNA is TGTGCCAGCAGCCAGACAGGAAACACCATATATTTT.

This clonotype was observed a handful of times. The chain combines TRBV18 with TRBJ1-2; D not certain. Trimming removed 0 bases from V and 0 bases from J, with 11 bases in between. The CDR3 is 16 residues long. CDR1 KGHSH and CDR2 LQKENI come from the germline V gene. The CDR3 is CASSPPTENSNYGYTF. The CDR3 nucleotides are TGTGCCAGCTCACCACCGACCGAAAATTCTAACTATGGCTACACCTTC.

A few counts support this clonotype. This chain uses TRBV20-1 with TRBJ2-7, with D maybe TRBD1 (6 bases). Between the trimmed V and J ends, which lost 6 bases and 3 bases, there was a span of 12 bases. CDR1 DFQATT and CDR2 SNEGSKA come from the germline V gene (reference sequence). The CDR3 sequence is 12 residues long. The CDR3 DNA follows: TGCAGTGCAAGGGGGACGAACTACGAGCAGTACGTC. Protein product: CSARGTNYEQYV.

V and J are TRBV3-1 and TRBJ1-5; D is ambiguous. V lost 0 bases and J lost 5, with 5 bases in between. The CDR3 length is 13 residues. The germline V gene has CDR1 LGHDT and CDR2 YNNKEL (reference sequence). The CDR3 sequence is CASSQDLDQPQHF. CDR3 in DNA: TGTGCCAGCAGCCAAGACCTGGATCAGCCCCAGCATTTT.

J is TRBJ1-5 and V is TRBV2; D uncertain. Looked up from germline, CDR1 is SNHLY and CDR2 is FYNNEI. Trimming pared 5 bases from V and 2 bases from J, leaving 10 bases between. The length of the CDR3 is 14 residues. CDR3 DNA: TGTGCCAGCAGTCGCCCGGAGGGCAATCAGCCCCAGCATTTT. Translation gives CASSRPEGNQPQHF.

The chain's CDR3 is CASSLGIGGEQYV. In DNA form, the CDR3 reads TGTGCCAGCAGTTTGGGGATAGGGGGCGAGCAGTACGTC. The genes are TRBV12-3 or TRBV12-4 and TRBJ2-7; TRBD1 is a possible D gene (6 bases). V was clipped by 3 bases and J by 6 bases, with 12 bases between them. CDR3 length: 13 amino acids.

This clonotype has only a few counts. The chain employs TRBV5-5 and TRBJ2-7; D assignment may be TRBD1 or TRBD2 (5 bases each). This CDR3 has 15 residues. Between the trimmed V and J ends, which lost 0 bases and 4 bases, there was a span of 14 bases. Germline V gene lookup returns CDR1 SGHKS and CDR2 YYEKEE (reference sequence). Here the CDR3 DNA reads TGTGCCAGCAGCTTGGCCGGGGCGGTTGCATACGAGCAGTACTTC. This sequence encodes CASSLAGAVAYEQYF.

This chain links TRBV6-5 with TRBJ1-2; possibly TRBD1 for D (6 bases). The CDR3 has 14 amino acids. Germline CDR1 MNHEY, CDR2 SVGAGI. The V end lost 0 bases, the J end lost 1 base, and 6 bases lay between the germline ends. CDR3 amino acids: CASSYSQGNYGYTF. The CDR3 nucleotides read TGTGCCAGCAGTTACTCACAGGGTAACTATGGCTACACCTTC.

This clonotype was detected ten times or more. The chain recombines TRBV4-3 with TRBJ1-5, with D hard to call. The ends were cut back, 4 bases at V and 0 bases at J, with 10 bases in the middle. Germline V gene sequence: CDR1 LGHNA, CDR2 YSLEER. The CDR3 totals 15 residues. The CDR3 is CASSLSAVSNQPQHF. The CDR3 coding sequence is TGCGCCAGCAGCCTTAGCGCAGTTAGCAATCAGCCCCAGCATTTT.

This chain uses TRBV5-1 with TRBJ2-2; maybe TRBD2 (6 bases). From germline, CDR1 is SGHRS and CDR2 YFSETQ. The CDR3 is 15 residues long. Deletions cut 4 bases from V and 0 bases from J, with 10 bases between. For the CDR3, the DNA is TGCGCCAGCAGCCTGGGGGGTACGAACACCGGGGAGCTGTTTTTT. The encoded protein is CASSLGGTNTGELFF. Full variable domain (remainder filled in from reference TRBV5-1 and TRBJ2-2): KAGVTQTPRYLIKTRGQQVTLSCSPISGHRSVSWYQQTPGQGLQFLFEYFSETQRNKGNFPGRFSGRQFSNSRSEMNVSTLELGDSALYLCASSLGGTNTGELFFGEGSRLTVL.

This clonotype was detected a few times. The chain employs TRBV29-1 and TRBJ1-2; D perhaps matches TRBD1 (5 bases). In germline, CDR1 is SQVTM, CDR2 ANQGSEA. The V gene lost 6 bases and the J gene lost 6 bases, with 14 bases spanning the gap. The CDR3 sequence is 12 residues long. The CDR3 DNA follows: TGCAGCGTCGAGGGGACCTTGGATGGCTACACCTTC. Translation gives CSVEGTLDGYTF.

The chain couples TRBV5-1 to TRBJ1-5; D might be TRBD1 (5 bases). Germline V gives CDR1 SGHRS, CDR2 YFSETQ. With 1 base removed from V and 3 bases from J, the gap between germline ends came to 8 bases. The CDR3 extends over 14 amino acids. The DNA of the CDR3 is TGCGCCAGCAGCTTGATGGGACCCAATCAGCCCCAGCATTTT. Protein sequence: CASSLMGPNQPQHF.

The chain is built from TRBV7-9 and TRBJ2-3; 8 nucleotides line up with TRBD1. Germline V lookup: CDR1 SEHNR, CDR2 FQNEAQ (reference sequence). J gave up 3 bases and V 8 bases, and 10 bases lay outside the gene matches. The CDR3 length is 15 residues. The CDR3 DNA reads as TGTGCCAGCTTAATCCAGGGGGCGCTGACAGATACGCAGTATTTT. Its translation is CASLIQGALTDTQYF.

This clonotype was found a few times. V and J are TRBV3-1 and TRBJ1-2, with D hard to call. Per germline, CDR1 LGHDT and CDR2 YNNKEL (reference sequence). The V end was cut by 1 base, the J end by 7 bases, with 7 bases between. The CDR3 is 12 residues long. The CDR3 DNA is TGTGCCAGCAGCCAAGGTCTGGGTGGCTACACCTTC. Translating gives CASSQGLGGYTF.

The chain employs TRBV4-3 and TRBJ2-3; no clear D gene. CDR3 length: 13 residues. Germline loops: CDR1 LGHNA, CDR2 YSLEER. V was shortened by 4 bases and J by 3 bases, with 8 bases between the two germline ends. The CDR3 reads CASSPLSTDTQYF. In nucleotides, the CDR3 is TGCGCCAGCAGCCCCCTCTCGACAGATACGCAGTATTTT.